These 14 T cell receptor beta chains came from one sample sequenced in a study of metastatic and nonmetastatic thyroid tumors. All patients reached thyroid surgery having received no treatment beforehand. TCRdb re-called the PCR reads with MiXCR. In the table there are roughly 63,000 clones, around 15% of which are singletons. The sample comprised blood. Every receptor here comes from a male donor with papillary thyroid cancer or a benign thyroid nodule (not recorded which). Some clones in this sample may be carry-over from other donors' samples.

Many counts were recorded for this clone. The chain couples TRBV2 to TRBJ2-5, with a weak D call TRBD2 (6 bases). V lost 8 bases, J lost 3 bases, and 7 bases lay in between. CDR3 length: 11 amino acids. Per the germline V gene, CDR1 is SNHLY and CDR2 is FYNNEI. CDR3 DNA: TGTGCCAGCGGGGAGGAAGAGACCCAGTACTTC. Protein product: CASGEEETQYF.

This clone was counted only a few times. One end of the junction varies from germline; a read error may be responsible. The chain uses TRBV7-7 and TRBJ1-5; 7 bases are shared with TRBD1. CDR1 and CDR2 (germline): SSHAT, FNYEAQ (reference sequence). This CDR3 contains 17 residues. CDR3 DNA: TGTGCTAGCACCCCCCCAACCGGGACAGAAGACAATCAGCCCCAGCATTTT. Residues: CASTPPTGTEDNQPQHF.

Ten or more counts support this clone. V gene TRBV13 combines with J gene TRBJ2-2; TRBD1 matches 10 bases. CDR1 is PRHDT and CDR2 is FYEKMQ in the germline V gene (reference sequence). The CDR3 has 18 amino acids. V shed 3 bases and J 0 bases; nucleotides not matched to a gene: 7. In DNA, the CDR3 is TGTGCCAGCAGCTTCTCCAGGACAGGGGGATCGAACACCGGGGAGCTGTTTTTT. It specifies CASSFSRTGGSNTGELFF.

The sample holds many counts of this clone. The chain employs TRBV6-4 and TRBJ2-3; D not resolved. Germline-derived CDR1 and CDR2 are MRHNA and SNTAGT. Trimming removed 4 bases from V and 4 bases from J, with 12 bases in between. CDR3 size: 14 residues. The CDR3 DNA is TGTGCCAGCAGTGTGCAATTCGGTGCAGATACGCAGTATTTT. It translates to CASSVQFGADTQYF.

The genes are TRBV20-1 and TRBJ2-7; 8 bases align to TRBD1. The CDR3 runs to 14 residues. Per the germline V gene, CDR1 is DFQATT and CDR2 is SNEGSKA (reference sequence). Losses at the gene ends were 6 bases for V and 3 bases for J; bases not matched to a gene: 10. For the CDR3, the DNA is TGCAGTGCAGACCTTGGGACAGGAAGCTACGAGCAGTACGTC. This encodes CSADLGTGSYEQYV.

This clone was observed a handful of times. Other DNA sequences in this specimen translate into the identical CDR3. V and J are TRBV10-3 and TRBJ1-4; 7 positions agree with TRBD1. The V gene's germline CDR1 is ENHRY and CDR2 SYGVKD. The CDR3 length is 16 residues. Losses at the gene ends were 2 bases for V and 4 bases for J; bases not matched to a gene: 7. The chain's CDR3 is CAISERWTGYNEKLFF. In DNA, the CDR3 is TGTGCCATCAGTGAGAGGTGGACAGGATATAATGAAAAACTGTTTTTT.

This clone was seen many times. The CDR3: CASSTRLGQGTSGANVLTF. CDR3 coding DNA: TGTGCCAGTAGTACTCGATTGGGACAGGGAACTTCTGGGGCCAACGTCCTGACTTTC. This chain connects TRBV19 to TRBJ2-6, with TRBD1 matching 9 bases. V trimming: 4 bases; J trimming: 1 base; junction bases outside the gene matches: 11. CDR1 LNHDA and CDR2 SQIVND come from the germline V gene (reference sequence). This CDR3 is 19 amino acids long.

This clone was found many times. The chain joins TRBV3-1 to TRBJ2-5, with 9 bases lining up with TRBD2. The CDR3 extends over 16 amino acids. V dropped 1 base and J dropped 5; count of bases not matched to a gene: 8. Germline values: CDR1 LGHDT, CDR2 YNNKEL (reference sequence). CDR3 residues: CASSQGGGGALETQYF. The CDR3 DNA sequence: TGTGCCAGCAGCCAAGGGGGCGGGGGGGCCCTGGAGACCCAGTACTTC.

The chain has TRBV5-5 and TRBJ1-2, with D perhaps matching TRBD1 (6 bases). Trimming pared 2 bases from V and 12 bases from J, leaving 20 bases between. The germline V gene has CDR1 SGHKS and CDR2 YYEKEE (reference sequence). CDR3 length: 14 residues. CDR3 residues: CASSFKRESGGHTF. CDR3 nucleotide sequence: TGTGCCAGCAGCTTTAAAAGGGAGAGTGGGGGCCACACCTTC.

This clone was seen many times. As DNA, the CDR3 is TGTGCCAGCAGTCCCACCGTCTATGGGACCCAGTACTTC. This sequence encodes CASSPTVYGTQYF. The chain has TRBV6-1 and TRBJ2-5; D not resolved. The length of the CDR3 is 13 residues. The V end lost 5 bases, the J end lost 7 bases, and 14 bases lay between the germline ends. Germline V gene data show CDR1 as MNHNS and CDR2 as SASEGT.

This clone has a count of ten or more. This sample includes further DNA sequences coding for the same CDR3. This sequence joins TRBV7-2 and TRBJ1-5; D uncertain. The germline V and J ends were trimmed by 5 bases and 3 bases, with 11 bases remaining between them. This CDR3 region has 14 residues. Germline V CDR1 and CDR2: SGHTA, FQGNSA. CDR3 bases: TGTGCCAGCAGCCCCGGACCTTACAATCAGCCCCAGCATTTT. Translation gives CASSPGPYNQPQHF.

Comments on this clone: A much more abundant neighbour one base away suggests this may be a read error. Here the CDR3 DNA reads TGTGCCAGCAGCTTTCACGACAGGGCCATCTCACCCCTCCACTTT. Protein product: CASSFHDRAISPLHF. This chain connects TRBV5-4 to TRBJ1-6; 7 bases align to TRBD1. This CDR3 spans 15 amino acids. The V gene's germline CDR1 is SGHNT and CDR2 YYREEE (reference sequence). Unmatched junction bases numbered 9, after V lost 2 bases and J lost 10 bases.

The table lists this clone with many counts. V usage is TRBV7-3 and J usage is TRBJ2-2, with 8 bases identical to TRBD1. The V and J ends lost 5 bases and 5 bases, in that order; junction bases with no gene match: 13. This CDR3 has 17 residues. Germline V gene sequence: CDR1 SGHTA, CDR2 FQGTGA. CDR3: CASSPKGGQGKTGELFF. The DNA for the CDR3 is TGTGCCAGCAGCCCTAAGGGTGGACAGGGAAAGACCGGGGAGCTGTTTTTT.

This clone was counted at least ten times. The chain links TRBV7-8 to TRBJ1-2; 9 bases align to TRBD1. The CDR3 extends over 15 amino acids. The V gene's germline CDR1 is SGHVS and CDR2 FQNEAQ. V lost 5 bases and J lost 8; bases outside the gene matches: 12. The CDR3: CASSGEQGARKGYTF. The CDR3 nucleotides read TGTGCCAGCAGCGGAGAACAGGGGGCGAGGAAAGGCTACACCTTC.